A single sample gave rise to the 22 T cell receptor beta chains below, sequenced in a study of blood T cell repertoires in COVID-19. Profiled with immunoSEQ multiplex PCR; TCRdb holds only in-frame clones, not every one. There are approximately 40,000 clones in the sample; approximately 90% occur only once, and around 5.3% lies in the top ten. Sequencing input: peripheral blood. The receptor set was obtained from a human donor in a cohort sampled during active COVID-19.

The chain combines TRBV5-1 with TRBJ2-2, with TRBD1 identical over 8 bases. Germline assignment: CDR1 SGHRS and CDR2 YFSETQ. The CDR3 consists of 15 residues. With 4 bases clipped from V and 1 base from J, the junction kept 3 bases outside the gene matches. The CDR3 protein is CASSMGTGNTGELFF. The CDR3 DNA is TGCGCCAGCAGCATGGGGACAGGGAACACCGGGGAGCTGTTTTTT.

The chain has TRBV6-5 and TRBJ1-1, with 7 bases lining up with TRBD1. V was pared by 6 bases and J by 1 base, with 8 bases of the junction left unmatched. The germline V gene has CDR1 MNHEY and CDR2 SVGAGI. This CDR3 is built from 15 residues. CDR3 residues: CASRTGQVWNTEAFF. The CDR3 DNA reads TGTGCCAGCAGGACAGGACAGGTTTGGAACACTGAAGCTTTCTTT.

The V call is TRBV5-5, the J call TRBJ2-3; 8 positions match TRBD2. Germline V gives CDR1 SGHKS, CDR2 YYEKEE (reference sequence). Trimming at V came to 3 bases and at J to 2 bases, leaving 8 bases not matched to a gene. The CDR3 has 16 amino acids. The CDR3 protein is CASSSLAGWATDTQYF. The CDR3 region has the DNA TGTGCCAGCAGCTCCTTAGCGGGGTGGGCCACAGATACGCAGTATTTT.

This clone was found once. The rearrangement links TRBV30 to TRBJ1-6; 9 bases align to TRBD1. Germline V gene lookup returns CDR1 GTSNPN and CDR2 SVGIG (reference sequence). The V and J ends lost 3 bases and 9 bases, in that order; junction bases with no gene match: 6. The CDR3 runs 14 residues. CDR3 coding DNA: TGTGCCTGGAGCACACAGGGGGCAAGTTCACCCCTCCACTTT. It is translated as CAWSTQGASSPLHF.

V and J are TRBV18 and TRBJ2-7; 7 nucleotides align to TRBD2. The CDR3 is 16 amino acids. Germline CDR1 is KGHSH and CDR2 is LQKENI. The V segment lost 0 bases and the J segment 3 bases; nucleotides outside the gene matches: 8. The CDR3 DNA follows: TGTGCCAGCTCACCACCCGGTTCCCTAGCGGACTACGAGCAGTACTTC. Amino acids: CASSPPGSLADYEQYF.

The sample holds one count of this clone. The CDR3 bases are TGCGCCAGCAGCTTGGTGTTCGGGCTAGCGGGAGGGCCAGCCGGGGAGCTGTTTTTT. It is translated as CASSLVFGLAGGPAGELFF. This chain uses TRBV5-1 with TRBJ2-2; 12 positions agree with TRBD2. The CDR3 sequence is 19 residues long. CDR1 and CDR2 from the germline V gene are SGHRS and YFSETQ. J gave up 6 bases and V 0 bases, and 12 bases lay outside the gene matches.

J is TRBJ2-7 and V is TRBV21-1; no check of the table's D call, TRBD2, against the DNA was made. TRBV21-1 is termed a pseudogene. This CDR3 comprises 16 residues. The CDR3 DNA reads as TGTGCCAGCAGCAAAGCCGGCGGGGAGGGTTTGGGCGAGCAGTACTTC. The encoded protein is CASSKAGGEGLGEQYF.

This clone has only one observation. J is TRBJ1-3 and V is TRBV30, with 7 positions matching TRBD1. The CDR3 is 14 amino acids. Losses at the gene ends were 6 bases for V and 0 bases for J; bases not matched to a gene: 5. Germline assignment: CDR1 GTSNPN and CDR2 SVGIG (reference sequence). CDR3 loop: CACDRASSGNTIYF. For the CDR3, the DNA is TGTGCCTGTGACAGGGCAAGCTCTGGAAACACCATATATTTT.

The rearrangement links TRBV3-1 (or the pseudogene TRBV3-2) to TRBJ1-1, with 9 bases matching TRBD1. The CDR3 spans 16 residues. The germline V gene encodes CDR1 LGHDT and CDR2 YNNKEL (reference sequence). J gave up 1 base and V 0 bases, and 3 bases lay outside the gene matches. The CDR3 region is CASSQDTDRGNTEAFF. CDR3 DNA sequence: TGTGCCAGCAGCCAAGACACGGACAGGGGGAACACTGAAGCTTTCTTT.

The rearrangement links TRBV15 to TRBJ1-6, with D unresolved. V shed 6 bases and J shed 10 bases, with 16 bases lying between them. CDR1 LNHNV and CDR2 YYDKDF come from the germline V gene (reference sequence). The CDR3 has 14 residues. The CDR3 nucleotides read TGTGCCACCAGGGCTAACGGGGTCGACTCACCCCTCCACTTT. Protein sequence: CATRANGVDSPLHF.

This rearrangement joins TRBV6-6 to TRBJ1-4, with TRBD1 matching 11 bases. Per the germline V gene, CDR1 is MNHNY and CDR2 is SVGAGI (reference sequence). CDR3 length: 20 amino acids. V gave up 6 bases and J gave up 6 bases; unmatched junction bases: 21. CDR3 sequence (DNA): TGTGCCAGCAGCCTATACTTAGGACAGGGGGCCTCACACTTGGATGAAAAACTGTTTTTT. Protein product: CASSLYLGQGASHLDEKLFF.

The chain joins TRBV10-3 to TRBJ1-1; a possible D gene is TRBD1 (6 bases). Germline CDR1 reads ENHRY; CDR2 reads SYGVKD. The ends were cut back, 3 bases at V and 0 bases at J, with 14 bases in the middle. The CDR3 has 16 amino acids. The CDR3 loop reads CAISEGRTGMNTEAFF. The CDR3 DNA follows: TGTGCCATCAGTGAAGGGCGAACAGGGATGAACACTGAAGCTTTCTTT.

V and J are TRBV2 and TRBJ2-2; 7 positions agree with TRBD2. J was trimmed by 1 base and V by 6 bases; bases with no gene match: 11. CDR1 SNHLY and CDR2 FYNNEI come from the germline V gene. The CDR3 runs 17 residues. DNA of the CDR3: TGTGCCAGCAGGCCCCCTCGCGCGGGAGAGAACACCGGGGAGCTGTTTTTT. It is translated as CASRPPRAGENTGELFF. The full variable domain, completed using reference TRBV2 and TRBJ2-2, is EPEVTQTPSHQVTQMGQEVILRCVPISNHLYFYWYRQILGQKVEFLVSFYNNEISEKSEIFDDQFSVERPDGSNFTLKIRSTKLEDSAMYFCASRPPRAGENTGELFFGEGSRLTVL.

This clone was observed a handful of times. This chain links TRBV9 with TRBJ1-5; D is possibly TRBD1 (6 bases). The CDR3 is made up of 15 amino acids. The germline V gene encodes CDR1 SGDLS and CDR2 YYNGEE. Deletions cut 0 bases from V and 5 bases from J, with 12 bases between. As DNA, the CDR3 is TGTGCCAGCAGCGTAGGGACAGAGGCACATCAGCCCCAGCATTTT. Encoded protein: CASSVGTEAHQPQHF.

The chain employs TRBV27 and TRBJ2-3; D is ambiguous. Trimming stripped 5 bases from V and 8 bases from J, with 11 bases between. Per the germline V gene, CDR1 is MNHEY and CDR2 is SMNVEV (reference sequence). The CDR3 runs to 12 residues. The CDR3 sequence: CASSPSSGTQYF. The CDR3 region has the DNA TGTGCCAGCAGTCCCTCCTCCGGTACGCAGTATTTT.

The sample holds one count of this clone. The chain couples TRBV4-1 to TRBJ2-3; weak D call: TRBD2 (6 bases). The germline CDR1 and CDR2 sequences are MGHRA and YSYEKL. The CDR3 consists of 16 residues. V was cut by 4 bases and J by 0 bases, with 14 bases left in between. CDR3 protein: CASSPYREASTDTQYF. The CDR3 nucleotides read TGCGCCAGCAGCCCGTATAGGGAGGCTAGCACAGATACGCAGTATTTT.

This clone was seen only a few times. The rearrangement uses TRBV5-1 and TRBJ2-7; TRBD2 might be the D (6 bases). In germline, CDR1 is SGHRS, CDR2 YFSETQ. V was trimmed by 1 base and J by 2 bases, leaving 10 bases between them. CDR3 length: 14 residues. The CDR3 protein is CASSLSGLAYEQYF. DNA for the CDR3: TGCGCCAGCAGCTTGTCGGGACTCGCCTACGAGCAGTACTTC.

The CDR3 protein is CASSHTPTEKRGNTIYF. CDR3 sequence (DNA): TGCGCCAGCAGTCACACCCCGACAGAAAAACGTGGAAACACCATATATTTT. The V gene is TRBV23-1, the J gene TRBJ1-3, with a tentative D call TRBD1 (5 bases). TRBV23-1 is designated an ORF whose function remains uncertain. V shed 3 bases and J shed 3 bases, with 18 bases lying between them. The CDR3 sequence is 17 residues long.

The chain has TRBV5-4 and TRBJ2-3; 7 bases fit TRBD2. Losses at the gene ends were 6 bases for V and 3 bases for J; bases not matched to a gene: 16. The germline gives CDR1 SGHNT, CDR2 YYREEE (reference sequence). This CDR3 comprises 17 residues. The CDR3 sequence: CASNEGGPAFVTDTQYF. In DNA form, the CDR3 reads TGTGCCAGCAACGAGGGAGGGCCGGCTTTTGTGACAGATACGCAGTATTTT.

The V gene is TRBV19, the J gene TRBJ1-5, with D perhaps TRBD1 (5 bases). The germline V gene encodes CDR1 LNHDA and CDR2 SQIVND (reference sequence). The ends were cut back, 3 bases at V and 3 bases at J, with 12 bases in the middle. CDR3 length equals 15 residues. The CDR3 here is CASSIGGIYNQPQHF. In DNA form, the CDR3 reads TGTGCCAGTAGTATCGGGGGAATATACAATCAGCCCCAGCATTTT.

The gene calls are TRBV10-3 and TRBJ2-1; 8 bases agree with TRBD2. The CDR3 spans 14 residues. Germline CDR1 is ENHRY and CDR2 is SYGVKD. V shed 10 bases, J shed 5 bases, and the junction held 10 bases outside the gene matches. The CDR3 nucleotides are TGTGCCACGTCTGCGAGCGGGGGAAACAATGAGCAGTTCTTC. Protein product: CATSASGGNNEQFF.

The chain has TRBV2 and TRBJ2-4; 8 bases are a match to TRBD1. This CDR3 comprises 13 residues. CDR1 and CDR2 from the germline V gene are SNHLY and FYNNEI. The J segment lost 8 bases and the V segment lost 4 bases, leaving 4 bases of the junction unmatched. The CDR3 sequence is CASSGDRLYIQYF. CDR3 bases: TGTGCCAGCAGTGGGGACAGGTTATACATTCAGTACTTC.